Listed below are T cell receptor beta chains from one sample, sequenced in a study of T cell repertoires in cytomegalovirus infection. TCRdb re-called the reads with MiXCR, one entry per CDR3 protein. The sample lists about 490,000 distinct CDR3 sequences; around 10% were seen once. The specimen sequenced was PBMCs. All receptors come from a human donor in good health (CMV status not recorded). Some clones in this sample may be carry-over from other donors' samples. CDR3s include the opening cysteine and the closing phenylalanine or tryptophan. Fields, in order: CDR3 protein, CDR3 DNA, J gene, D gene, clone size, V gene. A D gene is named only where the DNA matches it firmly. For some rows the clone size is stated as once, few or many, or as a class when expanded; others skip it.

CDR3 protein: CASSLDSSGRPTGEQFF; CDR3 DNA: TGTGCCAGCAGCTTAGATTCTAGCGGACGACCTACAGGTGAGCAGTTCTTC; J gene: TRBJ2-1; D gene: TRBD2; clone size: many; V gene: TRBV11-2
CDR3 protein: CASSSPQPGPNQPQHF; CDR3 DNA: TGTGCCAGCAGTTCTCCACAACCGGGACCGAATCAGCCCCAGCATTTT; J gene: TRBJ1-5; D gene: .; clone size: many; V gene: TRBV28
CDR3 protein: CASTLGRIGNEKLFF; CDR3 DNA: TGTGCCAGCACTTTGGGACGTATAGGGAATGAAAAACTGTTTTTT; J gene: TRBJ1-4; D gene: .; clone size: many; V gene: TRBV7-8
CDR3 protein: CSGTLRGFNTGELFF; CDR3 DNA: TGCAGCGGTACCTTACGGGGGTTCAACACCGGGGAGCTGTTTTTT; J gene: TRBJ2-2; D gene: .; clone size: .; V gene: TRBV29-1
CDR3 protein: CASSGLVQADTQYF; CDR3 DNA: TGTGCCAGCAGCGGACTAGTTCAGGCAGATACGCAGTATTTT; J gene: TRBJ2-3; D gene: TRBD2; clone size: few; V gene: TRBV5-4
CDR3 protein: CASSLEGPFSGNTIYF; CDR3 DNA: TGTGCCAGCAGCTTAGAGGGCCCATTCTCTGGAAACACCATATATTTT; J gene: TRBJ1-3; D gene: .; clone size: .; V gene: TRBV7-9
CDR3 protein: CATSDGTTAGWEQFF; CDR3 DNA: TGTGCCACCAGCGACGGGACTACCGCTGGTTGGGAGCAGTTCTTC; J gene: TRBJ2-1; D gene: TRBD2; clone size: many; V gene: TRBV15
CDR3 protein: CASSQEPSGGTYNEQFF; CDR3 DNA: TGCGCCAGCAGCCAAGAACCTAGCGGGGGAACCTACAATGAGCAGTTCTTC; J gene: TRBJ2-1; D gene: TRBD2; clone size: .; V gene: TRBV4-1
CDR3 protein: CASSSKGSAGSPLHF; CDR3 DNA: TGTGCCAGCAGTTCGAAGGGCTCGGCGGGTTCACCCCTCCACTTT; J gene: TRBJ1-6; D gene: .; clone size: many; V gene: TRBV5-4
CDR3 protein: CASSTLAGGPTGELFF; CDR3 DNA: TGTGCCAGCAGCACACTAGCGGGGGGGCCCACCGGGGAGCTGTTTTTT; J gene: TRBJ2-2; D gene: TRBD2; clone size: .; V gene: TRBV6-2/TRBV6-3
CDR3 protein: CASRAQGDTEAFF; CDR3 DNA: TGTGCCAGCAGGGCACAGGGGGACACTGAAGCTTTCTTT; J gene: TRBJ1-1; D gene: TRBD1; clone size: few; V gene: TRBV6-4
CDR3 protein: CASSLLRVLEETQYF; CDR3 DNA: TGTGCCAGCAGCCTGCTCCGGGTCTTAGAAGAGACCCAGTACTTC; J gene: TRBJ2-5; D gene: .; clone size: many; V gene: TRBV7-9
CDR3 protein: CASSYSWDRRDSSTDTQYF; CDR3 DNA: TGTGCCAGCAGTTACTCGTGGGACAGGAGGGATTCTAGCACAGATACGCAGTATTTT; J gene: TRBJ2-3; D gene: TRBD1; clone size: .; V gene: TRBV6-5
CDR3 protein: CASSSEGGTESYNEQFF; CDR3 DNA: TGTGCCAGCAGCTCCGAGGGGGGGACAGAGAGTTACAATGAGCAGTTCTTC; J gene: TRBJ2-1; D gene: .; clone size: many; V gene: TRBV7-8
CDR3 protein: CASSQVSGSGSYEQYF; CDR3 DNA: TGTGCCAGCAGCCAGGTTAGCGGGAGTGGCTCCTACGAGCAGTACTTC; J gene: TRBJ2-7; D gene: TRBD2; clone size: many; V gene: TRBV4-2
CDR3 protein: CAISPGGGPQAAFF; CDR3 DNA: TGTGCCATCTCCCCAGGGGGGGGACCCCAGGCAGCTTTCTTT; J gene: TRBJ1-1; D gene: TRBD1; clone size: many; V gene: TRBV10-3
CDR3 protein: CASSPTGADEQYF; CDR3 DNA: TGTGCCAGCAGCCCGACTGGGGCCGACGAGCAGTACTTC; J gene: TRBJ2-7; D gene: .; clone size: few; V gene: TRBV28
CDR3 protein: CASSLGTKLFF; CDR3 DNA: TGTGCCAGCAGCCTGGGAACAAAACTGTTTTTT; J gene: TRBJ1-4; D gene: .; clone size: many; V gene: TRBV11-2
CDR3 protein: CAISAGQGGTEAFF; CDR3 DNA: TGTGCCATCAGTGCCGGACAGGGGGGAACTGAAGCTTTCTTT; J gene: TRBJ1-1; D gene: TRBD1; clone size: .; V gene: TRBV10-3
CDR3 protein: CASSWRAGNYGYTF; CDR3 DNA: TGTGCCAGCAGCTGGAGGGCAGGGAACTATGGCTACACCTTC; J gene: TRBJ1-2; D gene: .; clone size: many; V gene: TRBV6-5
CDR3 protein: CASSFFGAGTYEQYF; CDR3 DNA: TGTGCCAGCAGCTTCTTTGGGGCGGGGACCTACGAGCAGTACTTC; J gene: TRBJ2-7; D gene: .; clone size: many; V gene: TRBV5-4
CDR3 protein: CASSTPGPYNSPLHF; CDR3 DNA: TGTGCCAGCAGTACCCCGGGACCTTATAATTCACCCCTCCACTTT; J gene: TRBJ1-6; D gene: .; clone size: few; V gene: TRBV28
CDR3 protein: CASSLTSSDGTPWDEQYF; CDR3 DNA: TGTGCCAGCAGCCTAACCTCTTCGGACGGGACGCCCTGGGACGAGCAGTACTTC; J gene: TRBJ2-7; D gene: .; clone size: many; V gene: TRBV28
CDR3 protein: CASSTAQATNEKLFF; CDR3 DNA: TGTGCCAGCAGCACCGCACAAGCAACTAATGAAAAACTGTTTTTT; J gene: TRBJ1-4; D gene: .; clone size: .; V gene: TRBV5-4
CDR3 protein: CSARDRVTAQETQYF; CDR3 DNA: TGCAGTGCTAGAGATAGGGTGACAGCCCAAGAGACCCAGTACTTC; J gene: TRBJ2-5; D gene: .; clone size: .; V gene: TRBV20-1
CDR3 protein: CATSDLEGDYNEQFF; CDR3 DNA: TGTGCCACCAGTGATTTAGAGGGAGACTACAATGAGCAGTTCTTC; J gene: TRBJ2-1; D gene: .; clone size: many; V gene: TRBV24-1
CDR3 protein: CASSRTGMVTEAFF; CDR3 DNA: TGTGCCAGCTCTAGGACGGGGATGGTAACTGAAGCTTTCTTT; J gene: TRBJ1-1; D gene: .; clone size: many; V gene: TRBV7-3
CDR3 protein: CASAQVLGTEAFF; CDR3 DNA: TGCGCCAGCGCCCAAGTGTTAGGCACTGAAGCTTTCTTT; J gene: TRBJ1-1; D gene: .; clone size: few; V gene: TRBV5-1
CDR3 protein: CARVYYSNQPQHF; CDR3 DNA: TGTGCCAGGGTCTACTATAGCAATCAGCCCCAGCATTTT; J gene: TRBJ1-5; D gene: .; clone size: many; V gene: TRBV7-9
CDR3 protein: CASKDSQLYNEQFF; CDR3 DNA: TGTGCCAGCAAGGACTCCCAGCTTTACAATGAGCAGTTCTTC; J gene: TRBJ2-1; D gene: .; clone size: many; V gene: TRBV12-3/TRBV12-4
CDR3 protein: CASSLITEAFF; CDR3 DNA: TGTGCCAGCAGTTTGATCACTGAAGCTTTCTTT; J gene: TRBJ1-1; D gene: .; clone size: .; V gene: TRBV28
CDR3 protein: CASSLAGYSYNEQFF; CDR3 DNA: TGTGCCAGCAGCTTGGCAGGTTACTCCTACAATGAGCAGTTCTTC; J gene: TRBJ2-1; D gene: .; clone size: many; V gene: TRBV7-2
CDR3 protein: CASSPYSGSAYNEQFF; CDR3 DNA: TGTGCCAGCAGCCCATATAGCGGGAGTGCTTACAATGAGCAGTTCTTC; J gene: TRBJ2-1; D gene: TRBD2; clone size: few; V gene: TRBV4-2
CDR3 protein: CASSLAKAGRSTDTQYF; CDR3 DNA: TGTGCCAGCAGCTTGGCCAAGGCAGGCCGCAGCACAGATACGCAGTATTTT; J gene: TRBJ2-3; D gene: .; clone size: few; V gene: TRBV5-4
CDR3 protein: CSATSEVRTYEQYF; CDR3 DNA: TGCAGTGCCACCTCTGAGGTGAGAACCTACGAGCAGTACTTC; J gene: TRBJ2-7; D gene: .; clone size: .; V gene: TRBV20-1
CDR3 protein: CASSFGTGEKLFF; CDR3 DNA: TGTGCCAGCAGTTTTGGGACAGGGGAAAAACTGTTTTTT; J gene: TRBJ1-4; D gene: TRBD1; clone size: many; V gene: TRBV28
CDR3 protein: CASSLDRVTTEAFF; CDR3 DNA: TGTGCCAGCAGCTTAGACAGGGTAACGACTGAAGCTTTCTTT; J gene: TRBJ1-1; D gene: .; clone size: many; V gene: TRBV7-8
CDR3 protein: CASSFLYSYEQYF; CDR3 DNA: TGTGCCAGCAGTTTCCTATACTCCTACGAGCAGTACTTC; J gene: TRBJ2-7; D gene: .; clone size: many; V gene: TRBV28
CDR3 protein: CASSSGTDLSPLHF; CDR3 DNA: TGTGCCAGCAGTTCCGGGACAGACCTTTCACCCCTCCACTTT; J gene: TRBJ1-6; D gene: TRBD1; clone size: .; V gene: TRBV6-5
CDR3 protein: CASSVWESEKLFF; CDR3 DNA: TGTGCCAGCAGCGTGTGGGAGAGTGAAAAACTGTTTTTT; J gene: TRBJ1-4; D gene: .; clone size: many; V gene: TRBV7-2
CDR3 protein: CASSSDVYEQYF; CDR3 DNA: TGTGCCAGCAGCTCAGACGTCTACGAGCAGTACTTC; J gene: TRBJ2-7; D gene: .; clone size: .; V gene: TRBV6-6
CDR3 protein: CASSLEAGGPGELFF; CDR3 DNA: TGTGCCAGCAGCTTGGAGGCGGGAGGTCCCGGGGAGCTGTTTTTT; J gene: TRBJ2-2; D gene: TRBD2; clone size: .; V gene: TRBV5-4
CDR3 protein: CASRLAGQFYEQYF; CDR3 DNA: TGTGCCAGCAGACTTGCGGGGCAGTTCTACGAGCAGTACTTC; J gene: TRBJ2-7; D gene: .; clone size: .; V gene: TRBV14
CDR3 protein: CSVADSLSNQPQHF; CDR3 DNA: TGCAGCGTTGCGGACTCCCTGAGCAATCAGCCCCAGCATTTT; J gene: TRBJ1-5; D gene: .; clone size: .; V gene: TRBV29-1
CDR3 protein: CSGGRDSLGQFF; CDR3 DNA: TGCAGCGGGGGGAGGGACTCCTTAGGGCAGTTCTTC; J gene: TRBJ2-1; D gene: TRBD2; clone size: many; V gene: TRBV29-1
CDR3 protein: CASSRNLAAPQPYNEQFF; CDR3 DNA: TGTGCCAGCAGCCGGAACCTAGCGGCCCCTCAGCCCTACAATGAGCAGTTCTTC; J gene: TRBJ2-1; D gene: TRBD2; clone size: .; V gene: TRBV3-1
CDR3 protein: CSAGYGAVTQETQYF; CDR3 DNA: TGCAGTGCCGGCTATGGTGCAGTAACTCAAGAGACCCAGTACTTC; J gene: TRBJ2-5; D gene: .; clone size: few; V gene: TRBV20-1